Listed here is a single T cell receptor beta chain. Its specificity is unknown. The method was immunoSEQ multiplex PCR; TCRdb's version includes in-frame clones alone and lacks a portion of them. The table shows 25,000 to 40,000 clones, with 84% occurring only once. Per germline, CDR1 SEHNR and CDR2 FQNEAQ (reference sequence). The CDR3 sequence is 15 residues long. Trimming removed 5 bases from V and 0 bases from J, with 10 bases in between. The sample is drawn from a study of OX40 agonist ivuxolimab in advanced cancers. Study details: As their treatment, patients were administered ivuxolimab, an agonistic anti-OX40 (CD134) antibody.

Findings of the study overall: At doses 0.1 to 3.0 mg/kg, CD4+ and CD8+ clones expanded. Undetermined was the antigen specificity of the expanded peripheral T cells.

The sample consisted of CD4+ or CD8+ T cells sorted from blood, taken in a trial of the OX40 agonist ivuxolimab. The sequence came from an adult with an advanced solid tumor such as melanoma, head and neck, liver or kidney cancer. V usage is TRBV7-9 and J usage is TRBJ2-2; D gene ambiguous. The CDR3 region is CASSPRTANTGELFF. The CDR3 DNA follows: TGTGCCAGCAGCCCGAGGACGGCGAACACCGGGGAGCTGTTTTTT.